These 21 T cell receptor beta chains were sequenced from one sample in a study of shared clonotypes between healthy human individuals. Method: immunoSEQ multiplex PCR; TCRdb's copy keeps in-frame clones and lacks some. Of around 1.1 million clones in the sample, 70% to 80% were seen once. The sequenced sample was memory CD4+ T cells from PBMCs. The subset denotes: CD45RA-negative fraction. Receptor source: a young man in good health. Some clones in this sample may be carry-over from other donors' samples.

This clone was seen only once. V is TRBV6-5 and J is TRBJ1-5; D uncertain. CDR3 length: 15 amino acids. The V end lost 6 bases, the J end lost 0 bases, and 12 bases lay between the germline ends. Germline loops: CDR1 MNHEY, CDR2 SVGAGI. The CDR3 loop reads CASSPYGYSNQPQHF. CDR3 nucleotides: TGTGCCAGCAGCCCCTATGGCTATAGCAATCAGCCCCAGCATTTT.

The V and J genes are TRBV4-1 and TRBJ1-4; TRBD1 matches 7 bases. The CDR3 runs 16 residues. V lost 3 bases, J lost 6 bases, and 10 bases stayed unmatched. Germline V gene data show CDR1 as MGHRA and CDR2 as YSYEKL. CDR3 sequence (DNA): TGCGCCAGCAGCCAGGATCCGGGACAGCCCTATGAAAAACTGTTTTTT. It yields the protein CASSQDPGQPYEKLFF.

The rearrangement joins TRBV28 to TRBJ2-3; D is perhaps TRBD1 or TRBD2 (7 bases each). Between the trimmed V and J ends, which lost 5 bases and 6 bases, there was a span of 9 bases. This CDR3 has 12 residues. The germline CDR1 and CDR2 sequences are MDHEN and SYDVKM. The CDR3 sequence: CASSQGGDTQYF. Written as DNA, the CDR3 is TGTGCCAGCAGTCAGGGGGGGGATACGCAGTATTTT.

The V gene is TRBV7-2, the J gene TRBJ1-5, with 10 bases fitting TRBD1. The germline CDR1 and CDR2 sequences are SGHTA and FQGNSA. The ends lost 5 bases at V and 7 bases at J; junction bases unmatched: 5. The CDR3 length is 14 residues. The CDR3 nucleotides read TGTGCCAGCAGCGCGACAGGGGGCGGGCAGCCCCAGCATTTT. It yields the protein CASSATGGGQPQHF.

This clone was counted once. This probably arose from a read error, given a far larger clone one base away. V and J are TRBV10-3 and TRBJ1-1; 9 bases are shared with TRBD1. CDR3 length: 14 amino acids. CDR1 and CDR2 (germline): ENHRY, SYGVKD. Trimming took 9 bases from V and 4 from J; bases not matched to a gene: 9. CDR3 protein: CAMTSDRGGTEAFF. The DNA for the CDR3 is TGTGCCATGACCTCGGACAGGGGAGGCACTGAAGCTTTCTTT.

The chain links TRBV5-1 to TRBJ1-1; the D is unclear. This CDR3 comprises 14 residues. The V gene lost 7 bases and the J gene lost 1 base, with 14 bases spanning the gap. The germline V gene encodes CDR1 SGHRS and CDR2 YFSETQ. CDR3 coding DNA: TGCGCCAGCGCCGGAACTGCAGGGAACACTGAAGCTTTCTTT. Residues: CASAGTAGNTEAFF.

This chain connects TRBV29-1 to TRBJ1-3; D remains ambiguous. The V gene lost 0 bases and the J gene lost 0 bases, with 12 bases spanning the gap. Per the germline V gene, CDR1 is SQVTM and CDR2 is ANQGSEA. This CDR3 spans 16 amino acids. The CDR3 loop is CSVEDGRRSSGNTIYF. The CDR3 DNA reads as TGCAGCGTTGAAGACGGCCGCCGGAGCTCTGGAAACACCATATATTTT.

This clone appeared once. V and J are TRBV7-8 and TRBJ1-5; unclear D gene. CDR1 and CDR2 (germline): SGHVS, FQNEAQ. V lost 6 bases, J lost 7 bases, and 13 bases lay in between. The CDR3 has 13 amino acids. CDR3: CASSSLKTQPQHF. The CDR3 DNA reads as TGTGCCAGCAGTTCGCTGAAGACACAGCCCCAGCATTTT.

The V and J genes are TRBV19 and TRBJ2-3, with D possibly TRBD2 on 5 matching bases. The germline CDR1 and CDR2 sequences are LNHDA and SQIVND (reference sequence). The CDR3 totals 18 residues. V lost 4 bases and J lost 5, with 25 bases in between. Here the CDR3 reads CASSTTISGLTIIDTQYF. CDR3 DNA: TGTGCCAGTAGTACGACAATATCCGGACTGACTATTATAGATACGCAGTATTTT.

The chain uses TRBV28 and TRBJ1-2; no reliable D call. The V gene's germline CDR1 is MDHEN and CDR2 SYDVKM. Trimming left V 4 bases short and J 2 bases short, with 23 bases between. The CDR3 runs 18 residues. This CDR3 is CASSSVPGRKDTNYGYTF. CDR3 in DNA: TGTGCCAGCAGTTCCGTCCCTGGGCGAAAAGACACGAACTATGGCTACACCTTC.

This clone has a single count. V and J are TRBV4-3 and TRBJ2-7; D remains ambiguous. V lost 3 bases, J lost 2 bases, and 8 bases lay in between. Germline V CDR1 and CDR2: LGHNA, YSLEER. The CDR3 runs 13 residues. The CDR3 here is CASSHTVAYEQYF. In nucleotides, the CDR3 is TGCGCCAGCAGCCATACAGTAGCCTACGAGCAGTACTTC.

The CDR3 sequence: CASSFRDRDTGELFF. The CDR3 DNA follows: TGTGCCAGCAGCTTTAGGGACAGAGACACCGGGGAGCTGTTTTTT. The chain carries TRBV5-4 and TRBJ2-2, with 7 bases identical to TRBD1. CDR3 length: 15 residues. Germline V gene lookup returns CDR1 SGHNT and CDR2 YYREEE (reference sequence). The junction had 4 bases not matched to a gene; V was cut back by 2 bases and J by 3 bases.

The chain employs TRBV5-1 and TRBJ1-2, with TRBD1 identical over 7 bases. Germline CDR1 reads SGHRS; CDR2 reads YFSETQ. After removal of 4 bases from V and 3 bases from J, the junction contained 9 bases not matched to a gene. The CDR3 sequence is 15 residues long. CDR3 amino acids: CASSAGQTLDYGYTF. Written as DNA, the CDR3 is TGCGCCAGCAGCGCGGGACAGACTCTGGACTATGGCTACACCTTC.

The V call is TRBV4-1, the J call TRBJ2-1; TRBD2 matches 11 bases. The V and J ends lost 4 bases and 0 bases, in that order; junction bases with no gene match: 8. Germline-derived CDR1 and CDR2 are MGHRA and YSYEKL. The CDR3 totals 18 residues. The CDR3 DNA follows: TGCGCCAGCAGCCTGGGGCTAGCGGGAGGCCCCTCCTACAATGAGCAGTTCTTC. Translated, it gives CASSLGLAGGPSYNEQFF.

The chain uses TRBV6-4 and TRBJ1-2; D not resolved. Germline-derived CDR1 and CDR2 are MRHNA and SNTAGT. CDR3 size: 13 residues. The V and J ends lost 7 bases and 8 bases respectively, with 17 bases between them. The chain's CDR3 is CASKGSLLEGYTF. Here the CDR3 DNA reads TGTGCCAGCAAGGGCAGCCTCCTCGAGGGCTACACCTTC.

The chain joins TRBV19 to TRBJ2-7, with 12 bases that match TRBD2. CDR3 length equals 16 residues. Germline CDR1 is LNHDA and CDR2 is SQIVND (reference sequence). With V trimmed by 4 bases and J by 7 bases, 11 bases remained unmatched. The CDR3 loop is CASSTLLAGGSGEQYF. CDR3 DNA sequence: TGTGCCAGTAGTACCTTACTAGCGGGGGGCTCTGGGGAGCAGTACTTC.

The rearrangement joins TRBV27 to TRBJ2-7; TRBD1 aligns across 7 bases. Germline assignment: CDR1 MNHEY and CDR2 SMNVEV (reference sequence). The junction had 14 bases not matched to a gene; V was cut back by 8 bases and J by 1 base. The CDR3 extends over 16 amino acids. DNA for the CDR3: TGTGCCAGCGGCCGGTCACCAACAGGGGCTTCCTACGAGCAGTACTTC. The encoded protein is CASGRSPTGASYEQYF.

This clone was observed many times. The chain uses TRBV2 and TRBJ2-7; D is uncertain. The CDR3 covers 15 residues. Between the trimmed V and J ends, which lost 2 bases and 2 bases, there was a span of 13 bases. Germline loops: CDR1 SNHLY, CDR2 FYNNEI. CDR3 sequence reads: CASSEIDGRAYEQYF. The CDR3 DNA reads as TGTGCCAGCAGTGAAATAGACGGACGCGCCTACGAGCAGTACTTC.

The chain employs TRBV7-2 and TRBJ2-6; 7 positions agree with TRBD2. The CDR3 spans 16 residues. V gave up 5 bases and J gave up 4 bases; unmatched junction bases: 8. Germline V gene data show CDR1 as SGHTA and CDR2 as FQGNSA. The CDR3 here is CASSLSGIMGANVLTF. Written as DNA, the CDR3 is TGTGCCAGCAGCCTGAGCGGGATCATGGGGGCCAACGTCCTGACTTTC. Full variable domain (outside the CDR3, taken from reference TRBV7-2 and TRBJ2-6): GAGVSQSPSNKVTEKGKDVELRCDPISGHTALYWYRQSLGQGLEFLIYFQGNSAPDKSGLPSDRFSAERTGGSVSTLTIQRTQQEDSAVYLCASSLSGIMGANVLTFGAGSRLTVL.

On this clone: An end of the junction differs from the germline gene, which may be a read error. The chain joins TRBV28 to TRBJ2-7; 13 bases agree with TRBD2. Germline CDR1 and CDR2: MDHEN and SYDVKM. This CDR3 is 15 amino acids long. CDR3 coding DNA: TGTGCCAGCAGTTTATTAGGGACTAGCGGGATGGACTATGTCTTC. Translation gives CASSLLGTSGMDYVF.

Points on this clone: With a much larger clone just one base away, this may be a read error. This chain joins TRBV4-2 and TRBJ2-3, with TRBD2 matching 10 bases. This CDR3 comprises 15 residues. CDR1 LGHNA and CDR2 YNFKEQ come from the germline V gene. J gave up 1 base and V 4 bases, and 2 bases lay outside the gene matches. The chain's CDR3 is CASSPGTSGTDTQYF. Written as DNA, the CDR3 is TGTGCCAGCAGCCCCGGGACTAGCGGCACAGATACGCAGTATTTT.